This TCR beta chain was recovered during a study of response to subunit inactivated influenza vaccine. TCRdb used MiXCR to reprocess the RT-PCR reads, holding one entry per CDR3 protein. The data contain 860,000 or so distinct CDR3 sequences, over 20% of them singletons. Broader study findings: There was a suggestion from the authors that each seasonal influenza vaccination recruits few new T cells.

A few counts support this clonotype. Its antigen is as yet unknown. This CDR3 has 16 amino acids. With 0 bases removed from V and 3 bases from J, the gap between germline ends came to 15 bases. Germline V gives CDR1 SGHKS, CDR2 YYEKEE (reference sequence). The V call is TRBV5-5, the J call TRBJ2-5; D might be TRBD2 (5 bases). This receptor was taken from a man aged 45-65 years who received an inactivated influenza vaccine. The sample consisted of PBMCs from blood, taken about 5 days after vaccination. CDR3 in amino acids: CASSLETAGAEETQYF. The CDR3 DNA sequence: TGTGCCAGCAGCTTGGAGACGGCGGGCGCAGAAGAGACCCAGTACTTC.